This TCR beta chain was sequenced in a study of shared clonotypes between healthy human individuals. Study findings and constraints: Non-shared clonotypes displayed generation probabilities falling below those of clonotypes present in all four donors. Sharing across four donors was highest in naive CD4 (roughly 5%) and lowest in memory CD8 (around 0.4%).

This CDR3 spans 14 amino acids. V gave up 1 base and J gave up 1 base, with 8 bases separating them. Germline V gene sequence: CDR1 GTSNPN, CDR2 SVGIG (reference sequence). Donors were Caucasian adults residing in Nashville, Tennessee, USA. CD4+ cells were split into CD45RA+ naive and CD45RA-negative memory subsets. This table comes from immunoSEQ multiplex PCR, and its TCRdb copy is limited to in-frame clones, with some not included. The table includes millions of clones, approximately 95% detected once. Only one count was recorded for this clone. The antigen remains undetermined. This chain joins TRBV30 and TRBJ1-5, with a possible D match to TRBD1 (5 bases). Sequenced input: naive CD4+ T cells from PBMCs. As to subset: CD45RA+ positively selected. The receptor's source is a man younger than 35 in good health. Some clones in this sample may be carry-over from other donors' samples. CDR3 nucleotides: TGTGCCTGGAGTGGGCAGGGCAGCAATCAGCCCCAGCATTTT. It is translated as CAWSGQGSNQPQHF.